The rows below give T cell receptor beta chains drawn from one sample of a study of read filtering for tumor transcriptome and immune sequencing. TCRdb analysed the reads with MiXCR anew, one entry per CDR3 protein. The sample carries tens of thousands of distinct CDR3 sequences, 20% to 25% recorded once. Sequences were obtained from a population of CD138-negative cells sorted from bone marrow. These receptors originate from a donor over 35 with multiple myeloma. The CDR3 runs from the conserved cysteine through the conserved F or W. The order of the fields is clone size, V gene, CDR3 protein. Clone size is stated in some rows and not others, as once, few, many or a class when expanded.

many	TRBV12-3/TRBV12-4	CASSSANTGELFF
many	TRBV3-1	CASSQPSSSTDTQYF
.	TRBV6-1	CASIEAGDHNERFF
.	TRBV7-3	CASSTIRQETQYF
many	TRBV15	CATSRDAGGHREQFF
few	TRBV2	CASRGIGGYTF
.	TRBV7-8	CASSLRFSSSEQYF
many	TRBV12-3/TRBV12-4	CASRPSDRGHQFF
few	TRBV19	CATTDRANYGYTF
many	TRBV7-8	CASSQAQLSEQFF
.	TRBV4-2	CASARTSGENIQYF
many	TRBV28	CASSPFSGGAHNEQFF
.	TRBV5-1	CASSLDARVGEQYF
many	TRBV19	CASSIEGSTYNEQFF
many	TRBV5-5	CASSSDLRGGEPQHF
.	TRBV28	CASSSDRIYQPQHF
few	TRBV12-3/TRBV12-4	CASSRRGRGETQYF
many	TRBV2	CASRGVRGPLEERQPQHF
few	TRBV7-2	CASSRSGTSGGPSQETQYF
many	TRBV7-2	CASSLGGREKLFF
.	TRBV5-5	CASSRGEGRGTSGETQYF
.	TRBV29-1	CSVPGGGPGETQYF
.	TRBV12-3/TRBV12-4	CASSLIPMLGYEQYF
.	TRBV12-3/TRBV12-4	CASSPRRVSYENLFF
.	TRBV11-2	CASSLAGLETQYF
few	TRBV29-1	CSAQSLPDTQYF
.	TRBV20-1	CSARRGGTDTQHF
few	TRBV3-1	CASSYKKGATRNQPQHF
.	TRBV5-1	CASSSRLAGGLSYNEQFF
few	TRBV7-3	CASSLFAGKGELFF
.	TRBV7-6	CASSLVATAGELFF
.	TRBV6-1	CASSAQDRDTEAFF
few	TRBV29-1	CSVRGSSTDTQYF
many	TRBV3-1	CASSQGSARNTEAFF
many	TRBV15	CATEPANGNEQFF
few	TRBV4-1	CASSQVGGEPQHF
many	TRBV20-1	CSAYYPDGANTEAFF
many	TRBV3-1	CASTPGGGLAGETQYF
once	TRBV5-1	CASSPTGTEPYNEPFF
many	TRBV20-1	CSARVPSTDTQYF
many	TRBV6-2/TRBV6-3	CASRGTGGSYEQYF
many	TRBV7-3	CASSLASGGRNEQFF
many	TRBV19	CASSLSGGRTQYF
many	TRBV4-1	CASSQSIPRQSADGYTF
many	TRBV20-1	CSARDVSSFYNEQFF
many	TRBV2	CASSENFGGTEAFF
many	TRBV29-1	CSVGTANQPQHF
.	TRBV20-1	CSGLAGGTPYNEQSF
many	TRBV6-1	CASSEYLETQYF
.	TRBV7-9	CASIYYPDRGLGTEAFF
few	TRBV29-1	CSVDSHNTEAFF
many	TRBV9	CASSSRGQGSYEQYF
many	TRBV5-1	CASSLTGLNTEAFF
few	TRBV5-1	CASSLRELGSNQPQHF